One and the same sample provided the 10 T cell receptor beta chains below, sequenced in a study of blood T cell repertoires in COVID-19. The method was immunoSEQ multiplex PCR; TCRdb's version includes in-frame clones alone and lacks a portion of them. The table lists some 160,000 clones, roughly nine tenths of them singletons. Sequenced sample: peripheral blood. The source of these receptors is a woman in her sixties with active COVID-19.

The chain couples TRBV4-2 to TRBJ2-1; a weak D match, TRBD2 (5 bases). The CDR3 has 16 residues. Trimming shortened V by 0 bases and J by 4 bases, and 13 bases separated the two germline ends. Germline V CDR1 and CDR2: LGHNA, YNFKEQ. CDR3 amino acids: CASSQDGSKPYNEQFF. DNA of the CDR3: TGTGCCAGCAGCCAAGATGGGAGTAAGCCTTACAATGAGCAGTTCTTC.

The rearrangement links TRBV11-2 to TRBJ2-1; tentatively, D is TRBD2 (6 bases). This CDR3 is built from 12 residues. Trimming stripped 6 bases from V and 8 bases from J, with 11 bases between. The V gene's germline CDR1 is SGHAT and CDR2 FQNNGV. CDR3 amino acids: CASRRTTDEQFF. The CDR3 region has the DNA TGTGCCAGCAGGCGGACTACCGATGAGCAGTTCTTC.

The CDR3 is CASSYPRGEQYF. DNA of the CDR3: TGTGCCAGCAGTTACCCCAGGGGCGAGCAGTACTTC. The rearrangement uses TRBV6-5 and TRBJ2-7; weak D call: TRBD1 (6 bases). The ends were cut back, 2 bases at V and 6 bases at J, with 8 bases in the middle. The CDR3 sequence is 12 residues long. Looked up from germline, CDR1 is MNHEY and CDR2 is SVGAGI.

This clone was recorded a few times. The chain couples TRBV20-1 to TRBJ1-2, with a weak D call TRBD1 (5 bases). From germline, CDR1 is DFQATT and CDR2 SNEGSKA (reference sequence). V shed 5 bases and J shed 5 bases, with 9 bases lying between them. This CDR3 contains 11 residues. The CDR3 protein is CSAPGDYGYTF. The CDR3 region has the DNA TGCAGTGCTCCGGGGGATTATGGCTACACCTTC.

This sequence joins TRBV18 and TRBJ2-7, with 10 bases matching TRBD1. Per germline, CDR1 KGHSH and CDR2 LQKENI. The trim removed 2 bases at V and 0 bases at J, leaving 1 base unmatched. CDR3 size: 15 residues. CDR3 DNA sequence: TGTGCCAGCTCACCAGGACAGGGGGGCTCCTACGAGCAGTACTTC. Residues: CASSPGQGGSYEQYF.

The CDR3 reads CASSQGVTGTSGRYTQYF. The DNA of the CDR3 is TGCGCCAGCAGCCAGGGAGTCACGGGGACTAGCGGTCGCTATACGCAGTATTTT. This rearrangement joins TRBV4-3 to TRBJ2-3; 11 bases line up with TRBD2. V dropped 3 bases and J dropped 7; count of bases not matched to a gene: 15. Per germline, CDR1 LGHNA and CDR2 YSLEER. The CDR3 is made up of 18 amino acids.

This chain links TRBV9 with TRBJ2-2; possible D gene TRBD2, 5 bases. In germline, CDR1 is SGDLS, CDR2 YYNGEE. CDR3 size: 16 residues. V was clipped by 0 bases and J by 3 bases, with 12 bases between them. CDR3 loop: CASSVAGGQYTGELFF. CDR3 sequence (DNA): TGTGCCAGCAGCGTAGCTGGCGGGCAATACACCGGGGAGCTGTTTTTT.

The chain employs TRBV2 and TRBJ2-5, with TRBD2 matching over 8 bases. Germline CDR1 SNHLY, CDR2 FYNNEI. J was trimmed by 2 bases and V by 6 bases; bases with no gene match: 8. This CDR3 contains 15 residues. CDR3 sequence reads: CASSLNPSGQETQYF. The CDR3 DNA reads as TGTGCCAGCAGCCTAAACCCTAGCGGGCAAGAGACCCAGTACTTC.

The chain carries TRBV3-1 (or the pseudogene TRBV3-2) and TRBJ2-5, with D perhaps TRBD1 (6 bases). The CDR3 has 16 residues. Per germline, CDR1 LGHDT and CDR2 YNNKEL (reference sequence). Trimming took 1 base from V and 5 from J, leaving 17 bases between them. CDR3 coding DNA: TGTGCCAGCAGCCAAGTAGGACCAGGGGTAGTCGAGACCCAGTACTTC. It is translated as CASSQVGPGVVETQYF.

The V call is TRBV28, the J call TRBJ2-2; 7 bases map to TRBD1. Trimming removed 5 bases from V and 1 base from J; junction bases left unmatched: 7. Germline loops: CDR1 MDHEN, CDR2 SYDVKM. The CDR3 is 16 amino acids. In DNA, the CDR3 is TGTGCCAGCAGTCACCTGACAGGGAGGAACACCGGGGAGCTGTTTTTT. Translating gives CASSHLTGRNTGELFF.